This T cell receptor (beta chain) was sequenced for a study of blood T cell repertoires in COVID-19. Background on the study: Some COVID-19 samples were acute and others convalescent; all came from the United States, Italy and Spain.

The V end lost 6 bases, the J end lost 3 bases, and 10 bases lay between the germline ends. Germline values: CDR1 SQVTM, CDR2 ANQGSEA. The CDR3 spans 12 residues. Libraries were prepared by immunoSEQ multiplex PCR; TCRdb keeps only in-frame clonotypes and omits some of them. The table has 150,000 to 200,000 clones, approximately 80% seen once. Those enrolled, adults aged roughly 18 to 100 years, came from about 24 US areas. Grouping used clinical history reported by participants in a survey and questionnaire. The rearrangement joins TRBV29-1 to TRBJ2-3; D remains ambiguous. Sequencing was carried out using PBMCs or T cells enriched from blood (not recorded which). The sequence came from a man in his 70s who had been exposed to COVID-19. The DNA for the CDR3 is TGCAGCGTAACTGGTCCGACAGATACGCAGTATTTT. Protein sequence: CSVTGPTDTQYF.